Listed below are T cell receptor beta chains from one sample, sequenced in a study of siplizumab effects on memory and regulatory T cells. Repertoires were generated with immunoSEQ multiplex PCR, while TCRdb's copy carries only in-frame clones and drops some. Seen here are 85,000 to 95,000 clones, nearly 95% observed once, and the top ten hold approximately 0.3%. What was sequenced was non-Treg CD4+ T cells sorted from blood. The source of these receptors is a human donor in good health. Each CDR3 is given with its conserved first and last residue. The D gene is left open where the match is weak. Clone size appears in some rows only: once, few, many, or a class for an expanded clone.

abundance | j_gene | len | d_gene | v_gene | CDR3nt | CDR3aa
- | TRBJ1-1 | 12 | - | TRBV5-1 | TGCGCCAGCAGCTGGGACGACACTGAAGCTTTCTTT | CASSWDDTEAFF
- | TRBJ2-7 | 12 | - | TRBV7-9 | TGTGCCAGCAGCCGACAAAACTACGAGCAGTACTTC | CASSRQNYEQYF
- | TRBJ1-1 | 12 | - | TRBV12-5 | TGTGCTAGTGCCCTCTTTGAGACTGAAGCTTTCTTT | CASALFETEAFF
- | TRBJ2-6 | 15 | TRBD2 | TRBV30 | TGTGCCCGACGGGGGGGCCTCTCTGGGGCCAACGTCCTGACTTTC | CARRGGLSGANVLTF
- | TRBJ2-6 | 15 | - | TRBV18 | TGTGCCAGCTCACCACCGGGGACTGGGGCCAACGTCCTGACTTTC | CASSPPGTGANVLTF
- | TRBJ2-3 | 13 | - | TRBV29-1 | TGCAGCGTTCGACCCCACGGAGGAGATACGCAGTATTTT | CSVRPHGGDTQYF
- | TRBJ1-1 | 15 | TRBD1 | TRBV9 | TGTGCCAGCAGCGTAGAGGGACAGACGAACACTGAAGCTTTCTTT | CASSVEGQTNTEAFF
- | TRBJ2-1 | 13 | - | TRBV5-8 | TGTGCCAGCAGCTCAAAACAGGCCCAGCGGTGGTTCTTC | CASSSKQAQRWFF
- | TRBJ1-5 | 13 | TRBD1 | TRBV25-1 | TGTGCCAGCAACGGACAGGGTAATCAGCCCCAGCATTTT | CASNGQGNQPQHF
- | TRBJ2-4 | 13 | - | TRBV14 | TGTGCCAGCAGCCAAGGAGCCAAAAACATTCAGTACTTC | CASSQGAKNIQYF
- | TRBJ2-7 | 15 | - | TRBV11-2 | TGTGCCAGCAGCTTAATACATGGGGGAGGCCACGAGCAGTACTTC | CASSLIHGGGHEQYF
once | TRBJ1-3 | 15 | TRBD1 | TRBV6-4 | TGTGCCAGCAGTGAACAGGGGACCTCTGGAAACACCATATATTTT | CASSEQGTSGNTIYF
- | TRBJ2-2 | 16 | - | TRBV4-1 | TGCGCCAGCAGCCTCTCCCAGGGAAGGGCCACCGGGGAGCTGTTTTTT | CASSLSQGRATGELFF
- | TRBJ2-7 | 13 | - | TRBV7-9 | TGTGCCAGCAGCTTAGGAGGGGGGTACGAGCAGTACTTC | CASSLGGGYEQYF
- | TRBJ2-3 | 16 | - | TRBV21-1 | TGTGCCAGCCCGAACTCGACTAGCGGGAGCACAGATACGCAGTATTTT | CASPNSTSGSTDTQYF
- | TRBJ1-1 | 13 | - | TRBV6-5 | TGTGCCAGCAGTTACTCGAGGGCCACTGAAGCTTTCTTT | CASSYSRATEAFF
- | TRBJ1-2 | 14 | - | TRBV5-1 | TGCGCCAGCAGCTTGGATGGGGGCGGAAATGGCTACACCTTC | CASSLDGGGNGYTF
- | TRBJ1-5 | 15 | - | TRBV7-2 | TGTGCCAGCAACCTAGGGGGTGGGGGCAATCAGCCCCAGCATTTT | CASNLGGGGNQPQHF
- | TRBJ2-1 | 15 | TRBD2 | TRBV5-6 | TGTGCCAGCAGCCGTGGACTAGCGGGAGAAAATGAGCAGTTCTTC | CASSRGLAGENEQFF
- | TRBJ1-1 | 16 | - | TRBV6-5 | TGTGCCAGCAGTTACTCCGGGACACAGGTCGGAACTGAAGCTTTCTTT | CASSYSGTQVGTEAFF
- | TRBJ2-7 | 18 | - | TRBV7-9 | TGTGCCAGCAGCACAAGGGCCACCGGGAGTGTCTTGCCCTACGAGCAGTACTTC | CASSTRATGSVLPYEQYF
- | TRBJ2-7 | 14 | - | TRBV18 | TGTGCCAGCCAGGCGGAGGGGGCCACCTACGAGCAGTACTTC | CASQAEGATYEQYF
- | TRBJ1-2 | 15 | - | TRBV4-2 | TGTGCCAGCAGCCAAGAACCCGCAGCTAACTATGGCTACACCTTC | CASSQEPAANYGYTF
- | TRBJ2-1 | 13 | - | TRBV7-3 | TGTGCCAGCAGCTTATCCGGGTACAATGAGCAGTTCTTC | CASSLSGYNEQFF
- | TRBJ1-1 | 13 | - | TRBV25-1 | TGTGCCAGCAGCAACGGAGTGAACACTGAAGCTTTCTTT | CASSNGVNTEAFF
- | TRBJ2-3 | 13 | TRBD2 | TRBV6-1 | TGTGCCAGCAGTGGGACTAGCGGGGATACGCAGTATTTT | CASSGTSGDTQYF
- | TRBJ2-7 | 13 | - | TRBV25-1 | TGTGCCAGCAGTAGGGGGGGTGAGTACGAGCAGTACTTC | CASSRGGEYEQYF
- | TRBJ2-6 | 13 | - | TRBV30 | TGTGCCTGGAGGGTCCACGGGGCCAACGTCCTGACTTTC | CAWRVHGANVLTF
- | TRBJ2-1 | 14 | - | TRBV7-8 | TGTGCCAGCAGCTTTGGCAGCTCCTACAATGAGCAGTTCTTC | CASSFGSSYNEQFF
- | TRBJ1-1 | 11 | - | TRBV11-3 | TGTGCCAGCAGCCCCTATACTGAAGCTTTCTTT | CASSPYTEAFF
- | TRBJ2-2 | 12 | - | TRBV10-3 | TGTGCTGGGGGGAGCTACACCGGGGAGCTGTTTTTT | CAGGSYTGELFF
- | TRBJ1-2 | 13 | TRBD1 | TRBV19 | TGTGCCAGTAGTATCACAGGGGACTATGGCTACACCTTC | CASSITGDYGYTF
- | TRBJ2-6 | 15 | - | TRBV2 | TGTGCCAGCAGTGTCGGAGGGATTGGGGCCAACGTCCTGACTTTC | CASSVGGIGANVLTF
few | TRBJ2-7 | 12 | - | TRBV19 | TGTGCCAGTAGTGCTCTGGGCTACGAGCAGTACTTC | CASSALGYEQYF
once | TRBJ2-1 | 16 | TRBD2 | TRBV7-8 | TGTGCCAGCAGCTTAATGCAAGCGGGAGTTGGGAATGAGCAGTTCTTC | CASSLMQAGVGNEQFF
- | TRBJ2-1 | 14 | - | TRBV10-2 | TGCGCCAGCACCCCGGATAGCTCCTACAATGAGCAGTTCTTC | CASTPDSSYNEQFF
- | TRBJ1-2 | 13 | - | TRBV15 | TGTGCCACCAGCAGAGATGTCTCTTATGGCTACACCTTC | CATSRDVSYGYTF
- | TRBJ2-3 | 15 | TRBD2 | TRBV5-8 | TGTGCCAGCAGCAAGGGACTAGCGACCGCAGATACGCAGTATTTT | CASSKGLATADTQYF
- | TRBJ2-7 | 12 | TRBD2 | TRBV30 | TGTGCCGGGACTAGCGGGAGCCACGAGCAGTACTTC | CAGTSGSHEQYF
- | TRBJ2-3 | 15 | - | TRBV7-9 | TGTGCCAGCAGCTTAGATGGGACTTCCACAGATACGCAGTATTTT | CASSLDGTSTDTQYF
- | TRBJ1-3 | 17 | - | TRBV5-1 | TGCGCCAGCAGCTTGGCCCTGTCGGCTATCTCTGGAAACACCATATATTTT | CASSLALSAISGNTIYF
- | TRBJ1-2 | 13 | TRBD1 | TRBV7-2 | TGTGCCAGCAGCTTACCAGGGGGGTATGGCTACACCTTC | CASSLPGGYGYTF
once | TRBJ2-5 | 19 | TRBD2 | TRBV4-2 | TGTGCCAGCAGCCAAAACCCCGTCAGACTAGCGGGAAACCAAGAGACCCAGTACTTC | CASSQNPVRLAGNQETQYF
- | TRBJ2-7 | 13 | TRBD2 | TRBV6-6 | TGTGCCAGCAGCGGAGGGACTAGCTACGAGCAGTACTTC | CASSGGTSYEQYF
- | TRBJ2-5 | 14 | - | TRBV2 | TGTGCCAGCAGCGAGCAAAGGGGGCAAGAGACCCAGTACTTC | CASSEQRGQETQYF
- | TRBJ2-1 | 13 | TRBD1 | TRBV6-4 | TGTGCCAGCAGAGGGACAGGGTTGCGCGAGCAGTTCTTC | CASRGTGLREQFF
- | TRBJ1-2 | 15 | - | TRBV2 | TGTGCCAGCAGTGAACCCCGGGGTGGTAACTATGGCTACACCTTC | CASSEPRGGNYGYTF
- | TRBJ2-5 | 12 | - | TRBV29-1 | TGCAGCGCTTGCAGGAACTATGAGACCCAGTACTTC | CSACRNYETQYF
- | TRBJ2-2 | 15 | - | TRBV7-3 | TGTGCCAGCAGCCCCTACATCGCGAACACCGGGGAGCTGTTTTTT | CASSPYIANTGELFF
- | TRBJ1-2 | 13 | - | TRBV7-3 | TGTGCCAGCAGCCCAACAGGGCGCGCGGGCTACACCTTC | CASSPTGRAGYTF
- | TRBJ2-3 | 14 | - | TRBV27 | TGTGCCAGCAGTTTAACCTTAGGTAAAGATACGCAGTATTTT | CASSLTLGKDTQYF
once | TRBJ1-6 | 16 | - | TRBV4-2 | TGTGCCAGCAGCCAAGAAGAGGGTACCTATAATTCACCCCTCCACTTT | CASSQEEGTYNSPLHF